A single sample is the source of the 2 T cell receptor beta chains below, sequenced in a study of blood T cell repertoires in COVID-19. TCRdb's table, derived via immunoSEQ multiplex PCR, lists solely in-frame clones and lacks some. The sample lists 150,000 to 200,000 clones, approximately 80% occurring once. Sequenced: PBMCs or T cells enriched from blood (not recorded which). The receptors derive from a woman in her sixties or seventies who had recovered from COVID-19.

The CDR3 bases are TGTGCCAGCAGCGTCACAGGGAGCTCTGGAAACACCATATATTTT. Translation gives CASSVTGSSGNTIYF. V and J are TRBV9 and TRBJ1-3, with D possibly being TRBD1 (6 bases). V shed 2 bases and J shed 0 bases, with 9 bases lying between them. In germline, CDR1 is SGDLS, CDR2 YYNGEE. The CDR3 length is 15 residues.

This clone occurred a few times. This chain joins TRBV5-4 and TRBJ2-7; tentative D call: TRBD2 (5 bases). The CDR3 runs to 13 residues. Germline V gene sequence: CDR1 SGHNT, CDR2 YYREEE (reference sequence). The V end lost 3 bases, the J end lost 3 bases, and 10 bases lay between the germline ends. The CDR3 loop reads CASSSPGYYEQYF. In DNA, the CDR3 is TGTGCCAGCAGCTCTCCGGGGTACTACGAGCAGTACTTC.